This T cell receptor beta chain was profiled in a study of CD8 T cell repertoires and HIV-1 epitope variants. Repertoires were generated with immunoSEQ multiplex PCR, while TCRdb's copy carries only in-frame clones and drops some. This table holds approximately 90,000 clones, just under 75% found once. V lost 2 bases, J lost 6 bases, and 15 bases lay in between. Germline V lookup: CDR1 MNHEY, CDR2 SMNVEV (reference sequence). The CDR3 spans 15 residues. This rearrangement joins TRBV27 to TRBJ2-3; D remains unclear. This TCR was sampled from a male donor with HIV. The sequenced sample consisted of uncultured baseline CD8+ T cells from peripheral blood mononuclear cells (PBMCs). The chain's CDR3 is CASSLASSPYDTQYF. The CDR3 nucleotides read TGTGCCAGCAGTTTAGCGTCCAGTCCCTATGATACGCAGTATTTT.